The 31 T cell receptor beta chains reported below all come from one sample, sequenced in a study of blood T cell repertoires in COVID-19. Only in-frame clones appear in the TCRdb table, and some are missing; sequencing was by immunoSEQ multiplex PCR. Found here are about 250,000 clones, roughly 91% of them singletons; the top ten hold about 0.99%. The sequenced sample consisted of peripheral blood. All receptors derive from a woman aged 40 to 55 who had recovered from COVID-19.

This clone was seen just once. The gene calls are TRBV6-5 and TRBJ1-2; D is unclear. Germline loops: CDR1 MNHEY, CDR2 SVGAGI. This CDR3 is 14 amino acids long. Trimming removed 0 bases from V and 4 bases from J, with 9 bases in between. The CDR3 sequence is CASSYSGQSYGYTF. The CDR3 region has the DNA TGTGCCAGCAGTTACTCTGGGCAGAGCTATGGCTACACCTTC.

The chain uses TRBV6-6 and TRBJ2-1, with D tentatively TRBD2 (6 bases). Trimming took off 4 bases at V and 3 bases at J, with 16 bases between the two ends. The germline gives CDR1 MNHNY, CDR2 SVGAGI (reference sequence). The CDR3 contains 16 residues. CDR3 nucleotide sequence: TGTGCCAGCAGTTCCCGGGGGATAACCAGCTACAATGAGCAGTTCTTC. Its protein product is CASSSRGITSYNEQFF.

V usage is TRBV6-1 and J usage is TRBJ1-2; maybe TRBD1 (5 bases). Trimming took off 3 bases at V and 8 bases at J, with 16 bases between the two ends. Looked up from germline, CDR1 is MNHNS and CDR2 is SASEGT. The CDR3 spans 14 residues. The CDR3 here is CASSEGEGRGGYTF. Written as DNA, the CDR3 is TGTGCCAGCAGTGAGGGGGAAGGGCGGGGAGGCTACACCTTC.

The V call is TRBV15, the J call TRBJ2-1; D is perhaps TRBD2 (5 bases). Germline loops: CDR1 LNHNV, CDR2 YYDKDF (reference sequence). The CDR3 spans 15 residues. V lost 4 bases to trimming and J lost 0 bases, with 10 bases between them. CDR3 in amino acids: CATSKSGLSYNEQFF. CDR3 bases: TGTGCCACCAGCAAAAGCGGACTCTCCTACAATGAGCAGTTCTTC.

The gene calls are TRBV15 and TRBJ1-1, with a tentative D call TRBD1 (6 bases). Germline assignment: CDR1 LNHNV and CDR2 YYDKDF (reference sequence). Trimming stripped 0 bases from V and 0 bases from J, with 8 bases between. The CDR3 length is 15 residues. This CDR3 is CATSRETGMNTEAFF. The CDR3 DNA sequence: TGTGCCACCAGCAGAGAGACAGGAATGAACACTGAAGCTTTCTTT.

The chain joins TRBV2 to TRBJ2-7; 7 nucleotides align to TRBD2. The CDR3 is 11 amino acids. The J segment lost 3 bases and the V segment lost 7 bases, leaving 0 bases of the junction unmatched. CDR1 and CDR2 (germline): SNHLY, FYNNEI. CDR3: CASTSGYEQYF. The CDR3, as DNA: TGTGCCAGCACTAGCGGCTACGAGCAGTACTTC.

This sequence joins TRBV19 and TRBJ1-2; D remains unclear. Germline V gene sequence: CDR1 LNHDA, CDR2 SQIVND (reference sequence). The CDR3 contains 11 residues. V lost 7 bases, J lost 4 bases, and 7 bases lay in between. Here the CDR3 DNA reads TGTGCCAGTATCCGAGGCTATGGCTACACCTTC. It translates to CASIRGYGYTF. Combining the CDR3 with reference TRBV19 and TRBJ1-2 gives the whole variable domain DGGITQSPKYLFRKEGQNVTLSCEQNLNHDAMYWYRQDPGQGLRLIYYSQIVNDFQKGDIAEGYSVSREKKESFPLTVTSAQKNPTAFYLCASIRGYGYTFGSGTRLTVV.

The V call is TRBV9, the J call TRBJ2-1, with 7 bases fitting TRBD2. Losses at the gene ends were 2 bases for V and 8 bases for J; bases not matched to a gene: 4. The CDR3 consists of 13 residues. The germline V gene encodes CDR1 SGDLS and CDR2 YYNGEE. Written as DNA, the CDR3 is TGTGCCAGCAGCGTCGCGGGAGATGATGAGCAGTTCTTC. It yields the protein CASSVAGDDEQFF.

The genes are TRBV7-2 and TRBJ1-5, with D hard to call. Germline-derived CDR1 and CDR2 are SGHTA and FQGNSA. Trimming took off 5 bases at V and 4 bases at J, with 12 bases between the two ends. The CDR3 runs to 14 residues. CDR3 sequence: CASSRGVINQPQHF. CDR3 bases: TGTGCCAGCAGCCGCGGGGTCATTAATCAGCCCCAGCATTTT.

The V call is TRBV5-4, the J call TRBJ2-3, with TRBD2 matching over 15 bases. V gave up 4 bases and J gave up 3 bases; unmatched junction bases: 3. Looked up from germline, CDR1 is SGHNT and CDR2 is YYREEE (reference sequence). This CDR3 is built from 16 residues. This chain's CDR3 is CASSRGLAGGTDTQYF. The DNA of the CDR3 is TGTGCCAGCAGCCGGGGACTAGCGGGAGGTACAGATACGCAGTATTTT. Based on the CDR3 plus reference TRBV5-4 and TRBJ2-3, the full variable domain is ETGVTQSPTHLIKTRGQQVTLRCSSQSGHNTVSWYQQALGQGPQFIFQYYREEENGRGNFPPRFSGLQFPNYSSELNVNALELDDSALYLCASSRGLAGGTDTQYFGPGTRLTVL.

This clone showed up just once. CDR3 nucleotides: TGTGCCAGTAGTACCGTGGGACTAGCCCCCTACAATGAGCAGTTCTTC. Its protein is CASSTVGLAPYNEQFF. The V and J genes are TRBV19 and TRBJ2-1; 9 nucleotides agree with TRBD2. Losses at the gene ends were 4 bases for V and 2 bases for J; bases not matched to a gene: 6. The CDR3 spans 16 residues. Germline V lookup: CDR1 LNHDA, CDR2 SQIVND (reference sequence).

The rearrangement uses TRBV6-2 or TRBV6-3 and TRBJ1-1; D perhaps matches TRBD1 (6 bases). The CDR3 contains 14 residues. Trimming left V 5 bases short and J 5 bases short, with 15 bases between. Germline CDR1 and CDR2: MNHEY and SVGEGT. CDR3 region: CASSHPGEGTEAFF. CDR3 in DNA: TGTGCCAGCAGTCACCCAGGGGAGGGAACTGAAGCTTTCTTT.

Written as DNA, the CDR3 is TGTGCCAGCAGTTTCCTGCTAGGGACTTCCCCCGGCAGGGCGCCCTATGGCTACACCTTC. Its translation: CASSFLLGTSPGRAPYGYTF. The gene calls are TRBV27 and TRBJ1-2; tentatively, D is TRBD1 (5 bases). The CDR3 runs to 20 residues. Germline CDR1 is MNHEY and CDR2 is SMNVEV (reference sequence). Trimming stripped 3 bases from V and 4 bases from J, with 30 bases between.

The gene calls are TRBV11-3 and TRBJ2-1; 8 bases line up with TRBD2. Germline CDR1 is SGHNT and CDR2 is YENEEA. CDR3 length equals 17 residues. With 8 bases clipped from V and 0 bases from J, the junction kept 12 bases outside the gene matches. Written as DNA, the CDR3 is TGTGCCAGCGGGGCGGGTAGCGGGATCAGCTCCTACAATGAGCAGTTCTTC. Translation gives CASGAGSGISSYNEQFF.

CDR3 protein: CASSEGVGTVNEQFF. CDR3 coding DNA: TGTGCCAGCAGTGAAGGTGTGGGGACAGTCAATGAGCAGTTCTTC. The V gene is TRBV6-1, the J gene TRBJ2-1; 7 nucleotides align to TRBD1. Per germline, CDR1 MNHNS and CDR2 SASEGT. The CDR3 has 15 residues. Unmatched junction bases numbered 6, after V lost 1 base and J lost 6 bases.

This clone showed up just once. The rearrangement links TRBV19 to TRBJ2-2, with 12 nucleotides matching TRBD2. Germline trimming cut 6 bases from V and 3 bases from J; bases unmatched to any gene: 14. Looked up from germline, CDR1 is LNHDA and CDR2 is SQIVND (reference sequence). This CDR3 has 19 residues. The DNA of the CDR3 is TGTGCCAGTAGCCGCCTCCGGGCTAGCGGGAGGGGGGACACCGGGGAGCTGTTTTTT. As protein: CASSRLRASGRGDTGELFF.

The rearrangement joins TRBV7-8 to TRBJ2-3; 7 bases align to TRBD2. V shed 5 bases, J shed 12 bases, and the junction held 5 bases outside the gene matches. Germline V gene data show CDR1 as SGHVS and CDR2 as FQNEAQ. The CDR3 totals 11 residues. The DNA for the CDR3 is TGTGCCAGCAGCCCAGGACTAGTTCAGTATTTT. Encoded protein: CASSPGLVQYF.

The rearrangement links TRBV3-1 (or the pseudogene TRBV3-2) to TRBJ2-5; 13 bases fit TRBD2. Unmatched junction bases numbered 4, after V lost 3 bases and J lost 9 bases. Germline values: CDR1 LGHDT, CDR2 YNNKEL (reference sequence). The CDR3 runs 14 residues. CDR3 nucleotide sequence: TGTGCCAGCAGCCAGGAAACTAGCGGGAGGGCCCAGTACTTC. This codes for CASSQETSGRAQYF.

CDR3 region: CASSGGLAAFYEQYF. The CDR3 nucleotides read TGTGCCAGCAGCGGGGGACTAGCGGCCTTCTACGAGCAGTACTTC. The V gene is TRBV5-6, the J gene TRBJ2-7; the match to TRBD2 covers 11 bases. The germline V gene encodes CDR1 SGHDT and CDR2 YYEEEE. The CDR3 totals 15 residues. J was trimmed by 3 bases and V by 4 bases; bases with no gene match: 6.

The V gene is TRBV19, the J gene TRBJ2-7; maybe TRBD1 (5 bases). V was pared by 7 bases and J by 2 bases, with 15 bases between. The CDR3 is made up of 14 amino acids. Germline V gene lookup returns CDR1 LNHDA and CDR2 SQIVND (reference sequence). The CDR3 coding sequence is TGTGCCAGTACCACAGGAACCCCTACCTACGAGCAGTACTTC. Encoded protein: CASTTGTPTYEQYF.

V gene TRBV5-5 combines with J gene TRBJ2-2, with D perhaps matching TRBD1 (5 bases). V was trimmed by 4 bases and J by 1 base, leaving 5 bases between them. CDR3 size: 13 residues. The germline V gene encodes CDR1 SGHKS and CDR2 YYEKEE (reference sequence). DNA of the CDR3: TGTGCCAGCAGCCAGGGGAACACCGGGGAGCTGTTTTTT. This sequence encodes CASSQGNTGELFF.

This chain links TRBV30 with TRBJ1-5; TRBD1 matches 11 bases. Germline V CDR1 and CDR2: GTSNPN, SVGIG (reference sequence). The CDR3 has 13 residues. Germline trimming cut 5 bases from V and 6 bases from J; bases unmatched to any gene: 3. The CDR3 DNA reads TGTGCCTGGGGACAGGGGGCCAGTCAGCCCCAGCATTTT. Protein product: CAWGQGASQPQHF.

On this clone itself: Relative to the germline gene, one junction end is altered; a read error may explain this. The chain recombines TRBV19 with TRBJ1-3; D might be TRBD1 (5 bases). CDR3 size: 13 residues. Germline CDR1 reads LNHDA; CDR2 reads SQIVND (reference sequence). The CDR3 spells CASTRGVGDTIYF. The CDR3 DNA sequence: TGTGCCAGTACCCGGGGGGTTGGAGACACCATATATTTT.

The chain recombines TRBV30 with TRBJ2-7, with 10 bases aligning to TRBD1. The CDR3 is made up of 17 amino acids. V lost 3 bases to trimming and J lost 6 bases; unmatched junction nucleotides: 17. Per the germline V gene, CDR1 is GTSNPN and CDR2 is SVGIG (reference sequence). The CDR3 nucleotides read TGTGCCTGGAGCGCCCCAGACAGGGGGCTGGCGGGGAGCGAGCAGTACTTC. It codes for CAWSAPDRGLAGSEQYF.

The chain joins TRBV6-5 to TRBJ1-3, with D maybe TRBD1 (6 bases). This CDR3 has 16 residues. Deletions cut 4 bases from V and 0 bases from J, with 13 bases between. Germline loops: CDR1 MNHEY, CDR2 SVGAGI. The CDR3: CASSWGGPSSGNTIYF. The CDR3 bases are TGTGCCAGCAGTTGGGGGGGCCCGAGCTCTGGAAACACCATATATTTT.

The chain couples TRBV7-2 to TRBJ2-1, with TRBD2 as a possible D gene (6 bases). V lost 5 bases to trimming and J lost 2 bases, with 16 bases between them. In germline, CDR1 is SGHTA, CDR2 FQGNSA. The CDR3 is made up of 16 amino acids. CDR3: CASSQRGPGAYNEQFF. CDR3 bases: TGTGCCAGCAGCCAACGGGGACCGGGGGCCTACAATGAGCAGTTCTTC.

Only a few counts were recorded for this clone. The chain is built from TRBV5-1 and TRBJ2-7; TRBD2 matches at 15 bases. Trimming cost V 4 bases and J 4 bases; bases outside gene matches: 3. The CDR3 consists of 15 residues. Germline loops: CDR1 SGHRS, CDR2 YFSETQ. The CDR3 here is CASSPGLAGGYEQYF. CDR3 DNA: TGCGCCAGCAGCCCCGGACTAGCGGGAGGGTACGAGCAGTACTTC.

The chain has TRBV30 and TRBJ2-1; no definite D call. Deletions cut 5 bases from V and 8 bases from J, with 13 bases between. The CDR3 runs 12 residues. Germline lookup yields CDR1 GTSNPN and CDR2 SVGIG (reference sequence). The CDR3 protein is CAWGLSLDEQFF. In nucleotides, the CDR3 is TGTGCCTGGGGGCTAAGTCTCGATGAGCAGTTCTTC. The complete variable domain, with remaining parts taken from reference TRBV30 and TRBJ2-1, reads SQTIHQWPATLVQPVGSPLSLECTVEGTSNPNLYWYRQAAGRGLQLLFYSVGIGQISSEVPQNLSASRPQDRQFILSSKKLLLSDSGFYLCAWGLSLDEQFFGPGTRLTVL.

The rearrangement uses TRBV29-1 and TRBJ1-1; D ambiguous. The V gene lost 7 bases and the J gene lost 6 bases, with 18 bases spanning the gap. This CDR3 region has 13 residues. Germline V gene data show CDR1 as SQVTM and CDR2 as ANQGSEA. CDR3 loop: CSARVGSFAEAFF. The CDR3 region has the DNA TGCAGCGCCCGCGTGGGGAGTTTTGCTGAAGCTTTCTTT.

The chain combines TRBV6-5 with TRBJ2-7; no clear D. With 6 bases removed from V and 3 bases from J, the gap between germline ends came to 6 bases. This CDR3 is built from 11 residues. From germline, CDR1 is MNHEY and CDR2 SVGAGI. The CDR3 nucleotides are TGTGCCAGCAGCCGGAGCTACGAGCAGTACTTC. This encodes CASSRSYEQYF.

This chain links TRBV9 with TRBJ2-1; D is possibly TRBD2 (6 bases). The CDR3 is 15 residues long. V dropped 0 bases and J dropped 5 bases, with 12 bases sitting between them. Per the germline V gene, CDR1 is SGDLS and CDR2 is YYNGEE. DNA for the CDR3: TGTGCCAGCAGCGTAGGTGGGGACTTGAACAATGAGCAGTTCTTC. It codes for CASSVGGDLNNEQFF.